One sample yielded the 9 T cell receptor beta chains listed below, sequenced in a study of STAT5B mutations in CD4+ large granular lymphocyte leukemia. Only in-frame clones appear in the TCRdb table, and some are missing; sequencing was by immunoSEQ multiplex PCR. Altogether fewer than 35,000 clones are present, 69% being singletons, with the ten largest covering 2.5% to 3%. The sample comprised CD4+ T cells from blood buffy coats. These receptors all stem from a human donor in good health.

The rearrangement links TRBV7-9 to TRBJ1-3; weak D call: TRBD1 (5 bases). V was cut by 7 bases and J by 3 bases, with 19 bases left in between. The germline V gene has CDR1 SEHNR and CDR2 FQNEAQ (reference sequence). The CDR3 is 16 amino acids. CDR3 protein: CASIDYQGVLGNTIYF. The CDR3 bases are TGTGCCAGCATCGACTACCAGGGTGTTCTTGGAAACACCATATATTTT.

The genes are TRBV6-6 and TRBJ1-2, with D tentatively TRBD1 (6 bases). V lost 8 bases to trimming and J lost 6 bases, with 19 bases between them. Per germline, CDR1 MNHNY and CDR2 SVGAGI (reference sequence). The CDR3 loop spans 14 amino acids. CDR3 protein: CASGRYREIDGYTF. The CDR3 DNA is TGTGCCAGCGGCCGGTACAGGGAAATAGATGGCTACACCTTC.

This clone was seen once. The chain joins TRBV6-1 to TRBJ1-5, with D uncertain. The CDR3 is 16 amino acids. Germline V gene data show CDR1 as MNHNS and CDR2 as SASEGT. The germline V and J ends were trimmed by 3 bases and 2 bases, with 14 bases remaining between them. CDR3: CASSDDVFLGNQPQHF. DNA for the CDR3: TGTGCCAGCAGTGACGACGTATTTCTTGGCAATCAGCCCCAGCATTTT.

This chain uses TRBV9 with TRBJ2-7; maybe TRBD1 (5 bases). The CDR3 sequence is 14 residues long. V gave up 4 bases and J gave up 7 bases, with 18 bases separating them. In germline, CDR1 is SGDLS, CDR2 YYNGEE. The chain's CDR3 is CASSPSPWAGEQYF. The CDR3 nucleotides are TGTGCCAGCAGCCCGTCCCCGTGGGCAGGGGAGCAGTACTTC.

The J gene is TRBJ2-3, the V gene TRBV6-6, with unresolved D. The V end was cut by 0 bases, the J end by 5 bases, with 6 bases between. This CDR3 has 13 residues. Germline V CDR1 and CDR2: MNHNY, SVGAGI (reference sequence). Written as DNA, the CDR3 is TGTGCCAGCAGTTACTCGACTCAAGATACGCAGTATTTT. This sequence encodes CASSYSTQDTQYF.

The V call is TRBV19, the J call TRBJ1-5; TRBD1 aligns across 7 bases. The junction had 5 bases not matched to a gene; V was cut back by 7 bases and J by 2 bases. This CDR3 region has 14 residues. CDR1 is LNHDA and CDR2 is SQIVND in the germline V gene (reference sequence). CDR3 DNA: TGTGCCAGTACTCTTACAGGGGGCAATCAGCCCCAGCATTTT. Its protein product is CASTLTGGNQPQHF.

V usage is TRBV19 and J usage is TRBJ1-5; the D is unclear. The length of the CDR3 is 15 residues. V lost 5 bases and J lost 5, with 16 bases in between. Germline V gene sequence: CDR1 LNHDA, CDR2 SQIVND (reference sequence). DNA for the CDR3: TGTGCCAGTAGTCCAGACTACTTAGGAGATCAGCCCCAGCATTTT. Protein: CASSPDYLGDQPQHF.

The chain couples TRBV7-2 to TRBJ1-6, with D perhaps matching TRBD1 (5 bases). Germline lookup yields CDR1 SGHTA and CDR2 FQGNSA. Trimming left V 4 bases short and J 9 bases short, with 13 bases between. This CDR3 region has 14 residues. The CDR3, as DNA: TGTGCCAGCAGCTCCACCCCCAGGGTTTCACCCCTCCACTTT. Amino acids: CASSSTPRVSPLHF.

J is TRBJ2-5 and V is TRBV19; perhaps TRBD2 as D (6 bases). Germline CDR1 and CDR2: LNHDA and SQIVND (reference sequence). CDR3 length: 15 residues. V lost 4 bases and J lost 0, with 12 bases in between. CDR3 sequence (DNA): TGTGCCAGTAGTACCGGGGGTGCGTACCAAGAGACCCAGTACTTC. Residues: CASSTGGAYQETQYF.